This T cell receptor beta chain was observed in a study of blood T cells in healthy people across ages (dated by TCRdb to about 2015). About the full investigation: In model experiments, template switching captured roughly one uniquely barcoded TCR beta cDNA molecule for every two T cells. Age-related changes in TCR beta repertoire diversity were measured in the study by deep sequencing normalized with unique cDNA molecular identifiers. Donors were grouped into four age groups: young (average approximately 15 years), middle-aged (39), aged (around 56) and long-lived (just over 80). To avoid experimental bias, donors of different ages were randomly spread across the sequencing lanes. The study analyzed two additional independent replicas of 1 million unique cDNA reads from the same blood draw for two donors, one aged 18 to 29 and one aged 80 or older. Study-level results and caveats: The long-lived group showed more naive CD4+ T cells, fewer expanded clones and increased TCR diversity than the aged group, suggesting age selection. Because the CMV infection status of the donors was unknown, age-related changes in expanded clonotypes may potentially have been confounded. Conclusive comparison of naive and antigen-experienced compartments was prevented by the profiling of bulk unsorted PBMCs. Estimates of total diversity based on one million sequenced T cells were considered lower bounds and underestimates. Observed TCR beta diversity correlated strongly with the percentage of naive T cells measured by flow cytometry. Observed TCR beta diversity per million T cells fell roughly linearly with age, and a significant reduction was already apparent by age approximately 41.

Trimming at the junction amounts to 0 bases on V and 0 bases on J, and the germline ends lie 8 bases apart. The CDR3, from cysteine to phenylalanine, totals 14 residues. CDR3 DNA only is kept here, 42 bases in frame from base 1. The germline V gene (reference sequence) sets CDR1 to DFQATT and CDR2 to SNEGSKA. As concerns this clonotype: No antigen is known for it. No much larger clone exists at a distance of one base, and base qualities are not known.

Systemically healthy Caucasian individuals from Russia, 35 to 40 in total and aged about 6 to 100 years, were included as donors. Each donor gave about 9.7 milliliters of peripheral blood, drawn into EDTA-treated Vacutainer tubes. Ficoll-Paque density-gradient centrifugation was used to isolate PBMCs, with at least 7 million obtained per sample. Trizol reagent was used to extract total RNA from PBMCs, with at least 5 micrograms per sample. For every donor, flow cytometry on a PBMC aliquot measured the percentage of naive CD45RAhigh/CD27high T cells. Receptor libraries were prepared by 5' RACE. Instrument used: Illumina HiSeq 2500. A second PCR of about 6 to 11 cycles was run with a J-beta primer mix and a sample-barcoded 5' primer. Each TCR beta cDNA molecule received a unique molecular identifier from a template-switch 5' adaptor carrying 12 random nucleotides. At least 2.5 million CDR3-containing paired-end reads were obtained from each sample. The Mint cDNA synthesis kit, primed by a TRBC-specific oligonucleotide, was used to synthesize first-strand cDNA from all RNA. All cDNA was treated with uracil-DNA glycosylase and then went through a first 18-cycle PCR with the universal primers M1SS and BC2_uni_R. Per the source publication's procedure: Normalization of each sample was performed by random selection of 1 million high-quality reads, each carrying a distinct molecular identifier. Reads with shared molecular identifiers were discarded instead of being binned into consensus sequences. MiTCR, set to a Q25 quality threshold and the strictest error-elimination algorithm, was used for CDR3 identification, clonotype clustering and error correction. Lower-bound total TCR beta diversity was estimated with a nonparametric unseen species model using Euler transformation. TCRdb trimmed public reads at Q25 via fastp, called clones via MiXCR and kept in-frame beta chains. Rows merge per CDR3 protein into single entries with the most common DNA and genes. What appears here as the V and J calls and clone size reflects TCRdb's work, not the paper's. Across this sample there are roughly 680,000 distinct CDR3 sequences, with about 21% seen only once. Jointly, the top ten make up under 4% of the sample.

The receptor was isolated from a man in his 70s in good health. Rearrangement joined TRBV20-1 to TRBJ1-1; no D gene can be assigned with confidence. Sequencing used blood. The nucleotides are TGCAGTGCTAGAGATGGGTACATGAACACTGAAGCTTTCTTT. Its translation is CSARDGYMNTEAFF.